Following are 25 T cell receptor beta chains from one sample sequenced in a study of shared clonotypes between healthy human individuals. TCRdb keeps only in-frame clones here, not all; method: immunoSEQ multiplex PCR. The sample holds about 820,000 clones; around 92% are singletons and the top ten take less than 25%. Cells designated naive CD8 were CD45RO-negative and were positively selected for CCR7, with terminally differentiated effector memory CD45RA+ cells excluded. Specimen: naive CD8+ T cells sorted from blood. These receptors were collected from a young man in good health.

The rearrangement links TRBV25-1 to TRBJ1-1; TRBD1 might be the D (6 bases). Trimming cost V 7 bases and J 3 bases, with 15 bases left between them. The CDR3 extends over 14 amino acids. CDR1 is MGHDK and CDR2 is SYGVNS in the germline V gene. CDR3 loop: CASTPGGEYTEAFF. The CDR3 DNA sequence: TGTGCCAGCACCCCCGGGGGCGAATACACTGAAGCTTTCTTT.

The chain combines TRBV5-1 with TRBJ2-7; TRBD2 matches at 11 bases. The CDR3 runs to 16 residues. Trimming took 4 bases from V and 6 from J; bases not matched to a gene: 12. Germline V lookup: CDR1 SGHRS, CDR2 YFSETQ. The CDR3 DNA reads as TGCGCCAGCAGCCCTAGACTAGCGGGGAGCCCTGGCGAGCAGTACTTC. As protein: CASSPRLAGSPGEQYF.

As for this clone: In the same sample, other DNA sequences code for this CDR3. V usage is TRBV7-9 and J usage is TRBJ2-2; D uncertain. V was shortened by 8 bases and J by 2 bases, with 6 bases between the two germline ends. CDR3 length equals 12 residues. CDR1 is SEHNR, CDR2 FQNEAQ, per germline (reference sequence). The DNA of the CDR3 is TGTGCCAGCGGCACCAACACCGGGGAGCTGTTTTTT. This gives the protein CASGTNTGELFF.

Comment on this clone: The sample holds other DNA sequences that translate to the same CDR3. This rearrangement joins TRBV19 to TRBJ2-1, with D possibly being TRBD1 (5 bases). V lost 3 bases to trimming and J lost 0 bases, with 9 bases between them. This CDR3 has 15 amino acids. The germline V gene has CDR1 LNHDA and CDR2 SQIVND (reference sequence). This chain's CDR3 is CASSMGPSSYNEQFF. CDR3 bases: TGTGCCAGTAGTATGGGGCCGAGCTCCTACAATGAGCAGTTCTTC.

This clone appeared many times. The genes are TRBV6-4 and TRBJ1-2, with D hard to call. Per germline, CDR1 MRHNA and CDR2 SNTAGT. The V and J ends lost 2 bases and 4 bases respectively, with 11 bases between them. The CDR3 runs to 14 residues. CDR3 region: CASSDGSSSYGYTF. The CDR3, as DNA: TGTGCCAGCAGTGACGGGTCCAGTTCCTATGGCTACACCTTC.

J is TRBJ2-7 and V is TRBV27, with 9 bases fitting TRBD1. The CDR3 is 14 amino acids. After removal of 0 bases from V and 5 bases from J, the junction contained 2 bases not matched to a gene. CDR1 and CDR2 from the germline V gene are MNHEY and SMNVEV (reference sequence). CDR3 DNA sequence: TGTGCCAGCAGTTTATCGGGACAGGGCAACGAGCAGTACTTC. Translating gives CASSLSGQGNEQYF.

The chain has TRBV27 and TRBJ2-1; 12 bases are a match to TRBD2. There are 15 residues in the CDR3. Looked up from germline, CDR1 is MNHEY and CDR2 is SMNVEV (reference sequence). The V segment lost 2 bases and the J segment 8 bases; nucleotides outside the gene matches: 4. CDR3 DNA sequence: TGTGCCAGCAGTTTACTAGCGGGAGGGCTGCATGAGCAGTTCTTC. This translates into CASSLLAGGLHEQFF.

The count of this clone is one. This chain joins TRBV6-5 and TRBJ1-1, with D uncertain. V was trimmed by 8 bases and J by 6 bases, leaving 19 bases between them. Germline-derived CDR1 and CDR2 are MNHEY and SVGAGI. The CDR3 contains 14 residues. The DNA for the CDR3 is TGTGCCAGCTCGGCCATTTCGGGTTTCCCTGAAGCTTTCTTT. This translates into CASSAISGFPEAFF.

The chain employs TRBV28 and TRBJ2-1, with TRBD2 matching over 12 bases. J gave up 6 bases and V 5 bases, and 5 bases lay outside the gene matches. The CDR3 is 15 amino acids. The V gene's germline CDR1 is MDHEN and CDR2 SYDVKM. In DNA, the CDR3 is TGTGCCAGCAGTCGACTAGCGGGAGTATTCAATGAGCAGTTCTTC. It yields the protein CASSRLAGVFNEQFF.

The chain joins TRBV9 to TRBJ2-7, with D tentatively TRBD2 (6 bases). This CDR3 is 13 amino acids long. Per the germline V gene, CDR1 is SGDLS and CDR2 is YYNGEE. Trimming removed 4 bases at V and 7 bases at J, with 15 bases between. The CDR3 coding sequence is TGTGCCAGCAGCTCACCTTCTAGCGTGGAGCAGTACTTC. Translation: CASSSPSSVEQYF.

Here the CDR3 DNA reads TGTGCCAGCAGACCGTTCGAGAGGGCTAATGAAAAACTGTTTTTT. This sequence encodes CASRPFERANEKLFF. The chain is built from TRBV2 and TRBJ1-4; D ambiguous. The CDR3 runs to 15 residues. V was pared by 6 bases and J by 3 bases, with 14 bases between. Per the germline V gene, CDR1 is SNHLY and CDR2 is FYNNEI.

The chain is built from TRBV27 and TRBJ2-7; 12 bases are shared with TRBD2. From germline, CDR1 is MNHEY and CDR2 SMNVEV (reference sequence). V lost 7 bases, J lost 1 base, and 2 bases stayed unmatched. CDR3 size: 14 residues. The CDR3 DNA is TGTGCCAGCAAGGGGACTAGCGGGTCCTACGAGCAGTACTTC. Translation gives CASKGTSGSYEQYF.

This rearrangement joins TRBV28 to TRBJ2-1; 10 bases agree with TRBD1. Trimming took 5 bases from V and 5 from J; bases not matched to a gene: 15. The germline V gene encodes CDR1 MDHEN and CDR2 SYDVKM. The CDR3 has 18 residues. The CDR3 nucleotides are TGTGCCAGCAGTATACCGGATTGGGACAGGGGCATAGACAATGAGCAGTTCTTC. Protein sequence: CASSIPDWDRGIDNEQFF.

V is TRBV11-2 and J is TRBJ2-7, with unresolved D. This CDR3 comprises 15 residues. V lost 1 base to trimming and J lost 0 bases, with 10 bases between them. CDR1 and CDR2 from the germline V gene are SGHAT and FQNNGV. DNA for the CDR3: TGTGCCAGCAGCTTAGCCTTGGCAGACTCCTACGAGCAGTACTTC. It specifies CASSLALADSYEQYF. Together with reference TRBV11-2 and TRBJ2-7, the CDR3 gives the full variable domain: EAGVAQSPRYKIIEKRQSVAFWCNPISGHATLYWYQQILGQGPKLLIQFQNNGVVDDSQLPKDRFSAERLKGVDSTLKIQPAKLEDSAVYLCASSLALADSYEQYFGPGTRLTVT.

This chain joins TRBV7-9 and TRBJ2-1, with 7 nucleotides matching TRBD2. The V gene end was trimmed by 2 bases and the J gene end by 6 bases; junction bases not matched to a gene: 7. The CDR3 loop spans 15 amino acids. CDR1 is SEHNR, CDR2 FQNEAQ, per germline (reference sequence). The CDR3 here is CASSLWTSSANEQFF. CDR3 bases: TGTGCCAGCAGCTTATGGACTAGTTCCGCCAATGAGCAGTTCTTC.

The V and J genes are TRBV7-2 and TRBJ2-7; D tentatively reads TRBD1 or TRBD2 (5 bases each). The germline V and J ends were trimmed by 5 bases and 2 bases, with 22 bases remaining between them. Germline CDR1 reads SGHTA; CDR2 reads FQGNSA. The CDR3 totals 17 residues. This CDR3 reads CASSVPRDRELTYEQYF. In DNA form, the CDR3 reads TGTGCCAGCAGCGTACCCCGGGACCGCGAACTAACCTACGAGCAGTACTTC.

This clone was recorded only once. The chain's CDR3 is CASSFGIPYEQYF. CDR3 nucleotide sequence: TGTGCCAGCAGCTTCGGGATTCCCTACGAGCAGTACTTC. The chain employs TRBV11-2 and TRBJ2-7; D might be TRBD2 (5 bases). The germline CDR1 and CDR2 sequences are SGHAT and FQNNGV. Between the trimmed V and J ends, which lost 3 bases and 2 bases, there was a span of 8 bases. CDR3 length equals 13 residues.

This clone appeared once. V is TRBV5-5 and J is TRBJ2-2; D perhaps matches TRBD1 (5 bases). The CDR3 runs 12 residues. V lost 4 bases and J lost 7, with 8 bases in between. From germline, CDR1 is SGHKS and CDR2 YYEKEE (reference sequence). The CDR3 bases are TGTGCCAGCAGCAACCAGGGCGGGGAGCTGTTTTTT. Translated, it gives CASSNQGGELFF.

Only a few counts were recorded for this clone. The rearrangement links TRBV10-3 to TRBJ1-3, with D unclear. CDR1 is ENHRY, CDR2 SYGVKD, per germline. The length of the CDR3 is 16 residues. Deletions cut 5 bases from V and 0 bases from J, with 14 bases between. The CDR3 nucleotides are TGTGCCATCAGTACAACCTCGACATTCTCTGGAAACACCATATATTTT. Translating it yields CAISTTSTFSGNTIYF.

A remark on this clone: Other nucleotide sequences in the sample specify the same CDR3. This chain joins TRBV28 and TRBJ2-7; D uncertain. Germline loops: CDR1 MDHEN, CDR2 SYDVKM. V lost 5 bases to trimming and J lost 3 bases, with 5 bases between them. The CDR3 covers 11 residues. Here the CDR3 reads CASSQGYEQYF. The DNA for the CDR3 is TGTGCCAGCAGTCAAGGCTACGAGCAGTACTTC. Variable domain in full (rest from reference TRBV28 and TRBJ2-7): DVKVTQSSRYLVKRTGEKVFLECVQDMDHENMFWYRQDPGLGLRLIYFSYDVKMKEKGDIPEGYSVSREKKERFSLILESASTNQTSMYLCASSQGYEQYFGPGTRLTVT.

In DNA form, the CDR3 reads TGTGCCAGCAGTTTAGGCCCCGGGGTAGCGGGACTAGACGATGAGCAGTTCTTC. Amino acids: CASSLGPGVAGLDDEQFF. The gene calls are TRBV27 and TRBJ2-1; 8 bases are a match to TRBD2. The CDR3 has 18 residues. The germline CDR1 and CDR2 sequences are MNHEY and SMNVEV (reference sequence). The ends lost 2 bases at V and 8 bases at J; junction bases unmatched: 17.

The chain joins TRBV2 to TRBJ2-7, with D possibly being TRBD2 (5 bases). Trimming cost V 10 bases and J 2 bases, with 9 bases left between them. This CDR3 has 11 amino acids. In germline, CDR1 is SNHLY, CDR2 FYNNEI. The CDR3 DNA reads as TGTGCCACCGACGGGACCTACGAGCAGTACTTC. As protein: CATDGTYEQYF.

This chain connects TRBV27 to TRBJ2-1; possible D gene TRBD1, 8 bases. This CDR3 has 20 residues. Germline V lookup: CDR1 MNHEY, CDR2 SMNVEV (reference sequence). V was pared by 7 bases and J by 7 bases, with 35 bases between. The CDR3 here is CASIGSEAGDYGQGLNEQFF. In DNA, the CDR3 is TGTGCCAGCATTGGGAGTGAGGCAGGGGACTACGGACAGGGCCTTAATGAGCAGTTCTTC.

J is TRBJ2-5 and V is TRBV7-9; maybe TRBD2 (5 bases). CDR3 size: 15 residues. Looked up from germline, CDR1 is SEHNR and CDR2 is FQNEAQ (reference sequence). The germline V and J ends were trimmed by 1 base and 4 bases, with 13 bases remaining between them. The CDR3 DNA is TGTGCCAGCAGCTTAGGTTTAGGAGGAGGAGAGACCCAGTACTTC. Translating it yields CASSLGLGGGETQYF.

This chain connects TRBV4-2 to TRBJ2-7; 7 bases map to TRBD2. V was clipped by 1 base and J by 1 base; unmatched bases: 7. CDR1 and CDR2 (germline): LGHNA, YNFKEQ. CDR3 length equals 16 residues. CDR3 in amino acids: CASSQGRGRGSYEQYF. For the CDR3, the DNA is TGTGCCAGCAGCCAAGGGCGCGGGAGAGGGTCCTACGAGCAGTACTTC.